This T cell receptor beta chain was identified in a study of blood T cell repertoires in COVID-19. Overall study context: From the United States, Italy and Spain came samples of acute and convalescent COVID-19.

In the authors' methods: Quantification of nucleated cells was approximated via reference gene primer amplification. Measured with immunoSEQ multiplex PCR; TCRdb has only the in-frame clones, and not every one. V and J calls and clone size are copied from that table; D and trimming were computed from the DNA. The repertoire consists of some 150,000 clones, with around 89% occurring once and the leading ten covering 1.2%. Germline CDR1 is MDHEN and CDR2 is SYDVKM. The CDR3 length is 19 residues. V trimming: 5 bases; J trimming: 3 bases; junction bases outside the gene matches: 15. This clone was seen a handful of times. Enrolled through a virtual design, the participants were between about 18 and 100 years of age and came from under 30 US areas. Cohorts were based on clinical histories the participants reported.

The TCR was taken from a woman in her 30s with acute COVID-19. This rearrangement joins TRBV28 to TRBJ2-7, with 14 bases identical to TRBD2. Sequencing input: PBMCs or T cells enriched from blood (not recorded which). CDR3 protein: CASSPDRTSGRREVYEQYF. For the CDR3, the DNA is TGTGCCAGCAGTCCAGACCGGACTAGCGGGAGGCGGGAGGTCTACGAGCAGTACTTC.